Included here is one T cell receptor beta chain sequence, with context. Its matching antigen is unknown. Cells stained for CD3, CD4, CD8, CD45RA and CD27 were sorted into four subsets. These data come from a study of naive and memory T cell subsets. This CDR3 is 16 amino acids long. The germline CDR1 and CDR2 sequences are SGHTA and FQGNSA. The J segment lost 0 bases and the V segment lost 1 base, leaving 4 bases of the junction unmatched. Study-wide results and caveats: The power law exponent of TCR abundance differed between naive and memory cells.

The beta constant-region primer was an equimolar mix of two oligonucleotides covering TRBC1 and TRBC2. MiXCR was run by TCRdb on the UMI-ligation and nested PCR reads, yielding one entry per CDR3 protein. The sample contains about 85,000 distinct CDR3 sequences, around 13% of which appear only once. The J gene is TRBJ2-3, the V gene TRBV7-2, with 7 bases that match TRBD2. Sequencing was performed on central memory CD4+ T cells from blood. The receptor's source is a human donor in good health. The CDR3 DNA reads TGTGCCAGCAGCTTAGGGGCTAGCGGTAGCACAGATACGCAGTATTTT. This translates into CASSLGASGSTDTQYF. Variable domain in full (rest from reference TRBV7-2 and TRBJ2-3): GAGVSQSPSNKVTEKGKDVELRCDPISGHTALYWYRQSLGQGLEFLIYFQGNSAPDKSGLPSDRFSAERTGGSVSTLTIQRTQQEDSAVYLCASSLGASGSTDTQYFGPGTRLTVL.